This T cell receptor beta chain came from a study of blood T cell repertoires in COVID-19. Original processing notes: Reference gene primer amplification gave nucleated cell count estimates. The assay was immunoSEQ multiplex PCR, and TCRdb's table has in-frame clones only and misses some. V and J calls plus clone size are reproduced from that table; the DNA served to infer D and trimming. The sample includes about 140,000 clones, around four fifths of them seen just once. The V segment lost 4 bases and the J segment 5 bases; nucleotides outside the gene matches: 5. The germline V gene has CDR1 SGHTS and CDR2 YDEGEE. The CDR3 loop spans 15 amino acids.

The chain is built from TRBV5-8 and TRBJ2-1; 11 nucleotides align to TRBD2. This sequence was found in a human donor in a cohort sampled during active COVID-19. Sequenced sample: peripheral blood. The CDR3 DNA is TGTGCCAGCAGCCTTAGCGGGAGGGGGAACAATGAGCAGTTCTTC. Translated: CASSLSGRGNNEQFF. Variable domain in full (rest from reference TRBV5-8 and TRBJ2-1): EAGVTQSPTHLIKTRGQQATLRCSPISGHTSVYWYQQALGLGLQFLLWYDEGEERNRGNFPPRFSGRQFPNYSSELNVNALELEDSALYLCASSLSGRGNNEQFFGPGTRLTVL.